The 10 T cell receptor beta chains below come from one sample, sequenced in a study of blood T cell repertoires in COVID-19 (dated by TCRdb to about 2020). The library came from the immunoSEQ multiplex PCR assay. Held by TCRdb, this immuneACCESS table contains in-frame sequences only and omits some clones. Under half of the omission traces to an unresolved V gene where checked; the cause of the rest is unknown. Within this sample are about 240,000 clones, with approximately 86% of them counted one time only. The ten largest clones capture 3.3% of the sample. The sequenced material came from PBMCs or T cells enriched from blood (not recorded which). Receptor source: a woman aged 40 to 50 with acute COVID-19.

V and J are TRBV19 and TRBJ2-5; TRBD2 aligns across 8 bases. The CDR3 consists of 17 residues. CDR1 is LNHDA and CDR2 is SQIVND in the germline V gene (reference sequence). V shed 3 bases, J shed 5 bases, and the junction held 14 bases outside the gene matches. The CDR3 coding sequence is TGTGCCAGTAGTATCGGAGCGGGAGCTGCGACTGGTGAGACCCAGTACTTC. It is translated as CASSIGAGAATGETQYF.

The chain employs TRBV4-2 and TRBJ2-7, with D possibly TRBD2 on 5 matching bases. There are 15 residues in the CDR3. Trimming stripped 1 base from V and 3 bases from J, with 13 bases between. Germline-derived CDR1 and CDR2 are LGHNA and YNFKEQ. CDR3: CASSQAEGYFYEQYF. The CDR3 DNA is TGTGCCAGCAGCCAAGCTGAGGGCTATTTCTACGAGCAGTACTTC.

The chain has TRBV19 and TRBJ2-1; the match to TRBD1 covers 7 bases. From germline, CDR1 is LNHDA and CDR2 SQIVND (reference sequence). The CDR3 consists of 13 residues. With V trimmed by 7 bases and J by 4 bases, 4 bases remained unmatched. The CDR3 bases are TGTGCCAGTATGGACAGGCAATACAATGAGCAGTTCTTC. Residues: CASMDRQYNEQFF.

CDR3 DNA: TGTGCCAGCAGCTGGAGGGCCACGCAGCCTCAAGAGACCCAGTACTTC. This translates into CASSWRATQPQETQYF. The chain uses TRBV5-6 and TRBJ2-5; the D gene is possibly TRBD2 (6 bases). CDR1 SGHDT and CDR2 YYEEEE come from the germline V gene. CDR3 size: 16 residues. The V end lost 3 bases, the J end lost 2 bases, and 17 bases lay between the germline ends.

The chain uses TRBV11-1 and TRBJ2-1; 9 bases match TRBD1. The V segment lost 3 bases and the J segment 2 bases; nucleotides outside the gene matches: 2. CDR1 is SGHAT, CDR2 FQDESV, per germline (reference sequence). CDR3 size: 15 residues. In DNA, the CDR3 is TGTGCCAGCAGCTTGTACAGGGGGCCCTACAATGAGCAGTTCTTC. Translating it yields CASSLYRGPYNEQFF. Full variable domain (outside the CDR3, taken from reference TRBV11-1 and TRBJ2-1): EAEVAQSPRYKITEKSQAVAFWCDPISGHATLYWYRQILGQGPELLVQFQDESVVDDSQLPKDRFSAERLKGVDSTLKIQPAELGDSAMYLCASSLYRGPYNEQFFGPGTRLTVL.

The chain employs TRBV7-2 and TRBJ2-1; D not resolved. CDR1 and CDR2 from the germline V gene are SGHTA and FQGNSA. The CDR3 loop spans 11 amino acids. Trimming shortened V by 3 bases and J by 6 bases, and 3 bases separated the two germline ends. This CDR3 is CASSFSNEQFF. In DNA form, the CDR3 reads TGTGCCAGCAGCTTCAGCAATGAGCAGTTCTTC.

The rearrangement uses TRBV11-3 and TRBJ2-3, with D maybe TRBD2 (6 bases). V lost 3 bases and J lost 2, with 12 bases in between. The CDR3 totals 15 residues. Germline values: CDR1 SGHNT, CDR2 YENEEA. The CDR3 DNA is TGTGCCAGCAGCTTCGGGCGGGGTGTCACAGATACGCAGTATTTT. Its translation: CASSFGRGVTDTQYF.

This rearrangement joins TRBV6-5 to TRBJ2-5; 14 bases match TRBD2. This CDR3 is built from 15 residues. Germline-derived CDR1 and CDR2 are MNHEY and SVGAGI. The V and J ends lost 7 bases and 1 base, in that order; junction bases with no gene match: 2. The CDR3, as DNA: TGTGCCAGCAACGGACTAGCGGGAGGCCAAGAGACCCAGTACTTC. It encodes CASNGLAGGQETQYF.

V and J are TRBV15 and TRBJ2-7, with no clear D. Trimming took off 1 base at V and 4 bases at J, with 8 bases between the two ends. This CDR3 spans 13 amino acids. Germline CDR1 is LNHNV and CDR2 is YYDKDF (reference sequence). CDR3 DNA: TGTGCCACCAGCAGAGCTGTAGAGTACGAGCAGTACTTC. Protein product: CATSRAVEYEQYF.

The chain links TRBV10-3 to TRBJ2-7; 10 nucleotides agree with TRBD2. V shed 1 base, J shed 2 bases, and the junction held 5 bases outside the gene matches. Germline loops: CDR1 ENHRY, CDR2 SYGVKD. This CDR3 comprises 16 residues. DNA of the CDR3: TGTGCCATCAGTGAGTACGGACTAGCGGAAACCTACGAGCAGTACTTC. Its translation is CAISEYGLAETYEQYF.